The clone carrying this TCR beta chain was counted at least ten times. The antigen is undetermined. The cDNA had a unique molecular identifier and a template-switch universal primer site. Each CDR3 protein is one row after TCRdb ran MiXCR on the 5' RACE reads. The sample includes about 210,000 distinct CDR3 sequences, roughly 9.4% of them seen just once. The sample belongs to a study of identical twins. The study, taken as a whole, reports: Without tracking the same donors, conclusions rested on cross-sectional statistical analysis.

Germline V gives CDR1 SGDLS, CDR2 YYNGEE. Germline trimming cut 0 bases from V and 6 bases from J; bases unmatched to any gene: 10. The CDR3 runs 17 residues. This rearrangement joins TRBV9 to TRBJ2-2, with TRBD1 identical over 8 bases. The source of this sequence is a woman in her late teens or twenties in good health. What was sequenced was memory (CD45RO+) T cells sorted from blood. The CDR3 region has the DNA TGTGCCAGCAGCGTAGCTTCGCAGGGGGCGTCCGCCGGGGAGCTGTTTTTT. Protein sequence: CASSVASQGASAGELFF.